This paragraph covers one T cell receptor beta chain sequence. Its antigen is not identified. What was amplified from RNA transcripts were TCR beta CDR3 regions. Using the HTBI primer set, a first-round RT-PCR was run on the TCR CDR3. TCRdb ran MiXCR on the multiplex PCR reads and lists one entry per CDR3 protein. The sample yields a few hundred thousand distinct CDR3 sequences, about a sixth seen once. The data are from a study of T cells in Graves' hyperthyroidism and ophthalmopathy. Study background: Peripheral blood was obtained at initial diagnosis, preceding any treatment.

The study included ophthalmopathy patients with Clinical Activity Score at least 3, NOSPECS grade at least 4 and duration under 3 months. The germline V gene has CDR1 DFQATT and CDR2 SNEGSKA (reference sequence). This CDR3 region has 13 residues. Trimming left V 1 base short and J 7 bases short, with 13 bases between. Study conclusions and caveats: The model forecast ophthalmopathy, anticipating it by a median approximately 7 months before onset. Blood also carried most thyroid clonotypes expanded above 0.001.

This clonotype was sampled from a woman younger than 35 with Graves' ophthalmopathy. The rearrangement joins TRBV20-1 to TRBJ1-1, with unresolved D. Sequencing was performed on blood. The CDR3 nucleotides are TGCAGTGCTAGAGTTATTGGGGATTTTGAAGCTTTCTTT. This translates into CSARVIGDFEAFF.